Described below is a single T cell receptor (beta chain) sequence and its context. Its target is unknown. Exclusion applied to patients with autoimmune disease history or systemic immunosuppression. V dropped 0 bases and J dropped 2 bases, with 8 bases sitting between them. CDR1 LGHNA and CDR2 YNFKEQ come from the germline V gene. The CDR3 consists of 14 residues. This record comes from a study of OX40 agonist ivuxolimab in advanced cancers. Study-wide background: Ivuxolimab, an antibody acting as an agonist of OX40 (CD134), was used to treat patients. Partial responses occurred in three patients (one hepatocellular carcinoma, two cutaneous melanoma). Study-wide findings and caveats: Low normalized T-cell clonal expansion also characterized some of the nonresponders.

Clones were sequenced by immunoSEQ multiplex PCR, and TCRdb holds only the in-frame ones, with some missing. The repertoire holds 50,000 to 65,000 clones, with about 92% as singletons. The specimen was CD4+ or CD8+ T cells sorted from blood, collected in a trial of the OX40 agonist ivuxolimab. The clonotype was recovered from an adult with an advanced solid tumor such as melanoma, head and neck, liver or kidney cancer. This chain connects TRBV4-2 to TRBJ2-7; the D is unclear. CDR3 sequence: CASSQEGWPYEQYF. The CDR3 DNA reads TGTGCCAGCAGCCAAGAAGGGTGGCCCTACGAGCAGTACTTC.